The sequence of this T cell receptor beta chain was determined in a study of T cell responses to AZD1222 COVID-19 vaccine (dated by TCRdb to the early 2020s). At the level of the whole study: AZD1222 recipients whose second dose came at about 4 weeks and those whose second dose came at about 12 weeks were combined into one group, since spike-specific TCR depth and breadth did not differ between the two schedules. Enrollment into the trials was organized by age into subgroups of 18-55, 56-69 and 70-plus years, and those subgroups contained roughly 140, 27 and 60 TCR-sequenced participants, respectively. TCR sequencing covered some 250 trial participants: 207 given two doses of AZD1222 and approximately 26 given two doses of MenACWY control vaccine. Beyond this particular receptor, the publication reports: A significant rise in spike-specific TCR breadth and depth was observed after two AZD1222 doses relative to day 0 and relative to MenACWY recipients. Participants were mostly white British, with more females than males. The authors suggested clonal diversity may have been underestimated. The 56-69-year group was small, and its depth increase did not reach significance, likely because of low power. Because no day 14 peak-response samples were available, repertoires were characterized only after the peak T cell response. Reportedly, close to half of the unique spike-specific TCRs recognized epitopes lying outside the regions that are mutated in the B.1.351 and B.1.1.7 variants. The whole spike protein was spanned by vaccine-associated CD4 TCRs, and dominant responses were seen in regions 160-218 and 743-854. Conclusions about previously exposed vaccinees are limited because only five to seven AZD1222 recipients were SARS-CoV-2 seropositive at baseline.

The CDR3 regions of human TCRbeta chains were analyzed by immunosequencing. The authors processed their data as follows. TCRs in the repertoires were matched against a reference library of SARS-CoV-2-specific TCRs that had been generated with the MIRA antigen-specificity platform. Breadth was defined as the fraction of unique TCRs that were SARS-CoV-2-associated. Depth was defined as the fraction of total T cells that were SARS-CoV-2-associated. Each spike-specific TCR was assigned to its reactive spike region and to a CD4 or CD8 class using the MIRA data. Log10-transformed breadth and depth values were compared by one-way ANOVA with Sidak's multiple comparisons tests. TCRdb limited this immuneACCESS table to in-frame rearrangements with V and J called. A share of clones is missing; checked studies link under half to unresolved V genes, and the rest is unexplained. V, J and clone size derive from that table, while D and trimming were established from the DNA sequence. Counted in this sample were fewer than 200,000 clones; over 80% of them appeared once. The ten largest clones capture roughly 6.5% of the sample.

V was cut back by 4 bases and J by 3 bases, leaving a gap of 9 bases between them. The CDR3 runs 13 amino acids, cysteine and phenylalanine included. Only CDR3 DNA is held: 39 bases, read in frame from base 1. The germline V gene gives CDR1 as KGHSH and CDR2 as LQKENI. The time point label, read with the paper, signifies: baseline before first vaccination. The vaccinee samples were drawn from two UK trials, COV001 and COV002, one of which was a single-blind randomized controlled phase 2/3 trial testing AZD1222 (ChAdOx1 nCoV-19) in healthy adults. For TCRbeta chain sequencing, PBMC samples were collected from trial participants at day 0 and at day 28 after the second dose. A word on this clone: The target of this receptor is not known. Base-call qualities are not available, and no considerably larger clone is one nucleotide away.

This sequence was found in an adult in good health. Rearrangement joined TRBV18 to TRBJ1-1; a weak D assignment points to TRBD1 (5 bases agree). The sequencing here drew on peripheral blood, taken on day 0 of AZD1222 vaccination. The nucleotide sequence is TGTGCCAGCTCACTAACAGGATACACTGAAGCTTTCTTT. This sequence encodes CASSLTGYTEAFF.